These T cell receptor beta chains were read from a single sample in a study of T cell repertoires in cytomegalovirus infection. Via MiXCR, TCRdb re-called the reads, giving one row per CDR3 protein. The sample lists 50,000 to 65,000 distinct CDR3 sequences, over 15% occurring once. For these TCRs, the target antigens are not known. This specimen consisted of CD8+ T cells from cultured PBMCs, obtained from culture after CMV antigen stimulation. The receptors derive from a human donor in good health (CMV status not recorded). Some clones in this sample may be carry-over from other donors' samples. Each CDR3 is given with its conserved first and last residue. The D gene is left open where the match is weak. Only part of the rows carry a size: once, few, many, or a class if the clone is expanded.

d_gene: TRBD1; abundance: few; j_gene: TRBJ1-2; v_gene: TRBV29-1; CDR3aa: CSARTGENYGYTF; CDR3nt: TGCAGCGCCAGGACAGGGGAAAACTATGGCTACACCTTC
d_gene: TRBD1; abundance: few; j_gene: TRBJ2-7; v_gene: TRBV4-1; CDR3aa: CASSQDLDRHYEQYF; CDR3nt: TGCGCCAGCAGCCAAGATCTGGACAGGCACTACGAGCAGTACTTC
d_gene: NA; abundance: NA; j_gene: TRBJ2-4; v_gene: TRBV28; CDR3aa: CASSPDNSAKNIQYF; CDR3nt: TGTGCCAGCAGCCCGGACAATTCGGCCAAAAACATTCAGTACTTC
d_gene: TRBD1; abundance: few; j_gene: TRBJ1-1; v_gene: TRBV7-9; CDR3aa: CAVPGQANTEAFF; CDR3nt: TGTGCCGTTCCGGGACAGGCGAACACTGAAGCTTTCTTT
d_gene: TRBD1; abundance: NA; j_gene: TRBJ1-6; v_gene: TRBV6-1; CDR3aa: CASSEAPDREVAPLHF; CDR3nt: TGTGCCAGCAGTGAAGCGCCAGACAGGGAAGTGGCACCCCTCCACTTT
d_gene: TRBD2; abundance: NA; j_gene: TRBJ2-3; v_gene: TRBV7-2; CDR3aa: CASSLGLAGPKDTQYF; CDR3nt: TGTGCCAGCAGCTTGGGACTAGCGGGACCTAAAGATACGCAGTATTTT
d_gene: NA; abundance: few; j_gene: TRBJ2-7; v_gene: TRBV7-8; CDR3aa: CASSYRGSYEQYF; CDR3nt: TGTGCCAGCAGTTACCGGGGGTCCTACGAGCAGTACTTC
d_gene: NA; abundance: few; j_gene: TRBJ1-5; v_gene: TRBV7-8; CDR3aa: CASSPEGSNQPQHF; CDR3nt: TGTGCCAGCAGCCCTGAGGGGAGCAATCAGCCCCAGCATTTT
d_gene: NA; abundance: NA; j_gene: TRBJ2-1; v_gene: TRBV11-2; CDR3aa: CASSLQVGAYNEQFF; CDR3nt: TGTGCCAGCAGCTTACAAGTCGGCGCTTACAATGAGCAGTTCTTC
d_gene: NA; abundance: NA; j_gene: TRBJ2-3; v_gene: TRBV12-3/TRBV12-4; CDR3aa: CASNLGGAKSDTQYF; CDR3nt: TGTGCCAGCAATCTTGGAGGGGCTAAGTCAGATACGCAGTATTTT
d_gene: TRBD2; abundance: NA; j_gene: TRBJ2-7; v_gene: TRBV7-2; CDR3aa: CASSPYSTSGGVEQYF; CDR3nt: TGTGCCAGCAGTCCATACAGCACTAGCGGGGGGGTCGAGCAGTACTTC
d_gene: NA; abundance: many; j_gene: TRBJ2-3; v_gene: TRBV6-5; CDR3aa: CVTAGRHTDTQYF; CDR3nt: TGTGTCACAGCAGGGCGGCACACAGATACGCAGTATTTT
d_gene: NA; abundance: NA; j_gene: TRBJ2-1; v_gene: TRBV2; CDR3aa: CASLTGKGYNEQFF; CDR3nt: TGTGCCAGCCTTACCGGTAAAGGGTACAATGAGCAGTTCTTC
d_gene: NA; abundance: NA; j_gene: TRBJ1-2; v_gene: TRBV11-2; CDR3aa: CASSLGGGEGTPYTF; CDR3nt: TGTGCCAGCAGCTTAGGGGGTGGTGAAGGGACCCCTTACACCTTC
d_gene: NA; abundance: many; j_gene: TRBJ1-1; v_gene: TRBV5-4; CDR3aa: CASSLRGLGSEAFF; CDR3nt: TGTGCCAGCAGCCTTCGGGGTTTGGGCAGCGAAGCTTTCTTT
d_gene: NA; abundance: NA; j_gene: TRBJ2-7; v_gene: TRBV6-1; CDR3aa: CASSPRELYEQYF; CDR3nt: TGTGCCAGCAGCCCTCGGGAGCTCTACGAGCAGTACTTC
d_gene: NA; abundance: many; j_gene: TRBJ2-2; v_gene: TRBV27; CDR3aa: CASSLLSVIGVTGELFF; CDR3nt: TGTGCCAGCAGTTTACTCTCCGTTATCGGGGTGACCGGGGAGCTGTTTTTT
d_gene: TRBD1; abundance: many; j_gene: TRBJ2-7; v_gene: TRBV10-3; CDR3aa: CAISETGATYEQYF; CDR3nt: TGTGCCATCAGCGAGACAGGGGCCACTTACGAGCAGTACTTC
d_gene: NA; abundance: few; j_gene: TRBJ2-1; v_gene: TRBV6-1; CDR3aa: CATSDGRVLYNEQFF; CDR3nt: TGTGCCACTTCGGATGGCAGAGTACTATACAATGAGCAGTTCTTC
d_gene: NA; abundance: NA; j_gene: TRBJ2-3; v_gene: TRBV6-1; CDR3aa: CASSEALRASVHTDTQYF; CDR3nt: TGTGCCAGCAGTGAAGCGCTTCGGGCTAGCGTACACACAGATACGCAGTATTTT
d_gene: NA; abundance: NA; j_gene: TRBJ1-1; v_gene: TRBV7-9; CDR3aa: CASSLREGMNTEAFF; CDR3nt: TGTGCCAGCAGCTTACGCGAGGGTATGAACACTGAAGCTTTCTTT
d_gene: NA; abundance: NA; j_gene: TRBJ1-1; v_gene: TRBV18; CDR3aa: CASSPPLGGNTEAFF; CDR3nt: TGTGCCAGCTCACCACCGTTGGGGGGGAACACTGAAGCTTTCTTT
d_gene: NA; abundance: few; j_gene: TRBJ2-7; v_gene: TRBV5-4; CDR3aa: CASSRDSSSYEQYF; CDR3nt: TGTGCCAGCAGCCGGGACTCCAGCTCCTACGAGCAGTACTTC
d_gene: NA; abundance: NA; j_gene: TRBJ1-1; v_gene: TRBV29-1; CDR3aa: CSVEDRGEAFF; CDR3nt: TGCAGCGTTGAAGATCGGGGTGAAGCTTTCTTT
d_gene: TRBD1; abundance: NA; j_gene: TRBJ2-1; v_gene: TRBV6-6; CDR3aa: CASSYRGTGYNEQFF; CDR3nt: TGTGCCAGCAGTTACCGAGGGACAGGATACAATGAGCAGTTCTTC
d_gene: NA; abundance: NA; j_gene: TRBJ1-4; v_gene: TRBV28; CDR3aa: CASSPGPTNEKLFF; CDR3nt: TGTGCCAGCAGTCCCGGGCCAACTAATGAAAAACTGTTTTTT
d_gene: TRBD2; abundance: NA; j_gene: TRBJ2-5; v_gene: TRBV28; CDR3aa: CASSTGLAVGDQETQYF; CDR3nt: TGTGCCAGCAGTACGGGACTAGCGGTGGGGGACCAAGAGACCCAGTACTTC
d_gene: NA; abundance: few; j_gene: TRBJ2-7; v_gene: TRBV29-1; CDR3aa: CSVEGRGGYEQYF; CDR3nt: TGCAGCGTTGAAGGCAGGGGAGGATACGAGCAGTACTTC
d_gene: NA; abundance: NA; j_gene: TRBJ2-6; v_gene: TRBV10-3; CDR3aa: CAISEWASRAQDGANVLTF; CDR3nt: TGTGCCATCAGTGAATGGGCTTCTCGGGCGCAGGATGGGGCCAACGTCCTGACTTTC
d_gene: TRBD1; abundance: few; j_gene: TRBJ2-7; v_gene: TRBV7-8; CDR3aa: CASSRDREGYEQYF; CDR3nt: TGTGCCAGCAGCCGGGACAGGGAAGGTTACGAGCAGTACTTC
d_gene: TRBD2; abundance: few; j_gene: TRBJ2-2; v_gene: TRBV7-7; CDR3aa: CASSPGTSGTITGELFF; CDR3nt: TGTGCCAGCAGCCCCGGGACTAGCGGGACGATAACCGGGGAGCTGTTTTTT
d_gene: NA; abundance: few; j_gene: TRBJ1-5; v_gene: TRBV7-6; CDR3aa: CASSLENQPQHF; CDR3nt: TGTGCCAGCAGCTTGGAAAATCAGCCCCAGCATTTT
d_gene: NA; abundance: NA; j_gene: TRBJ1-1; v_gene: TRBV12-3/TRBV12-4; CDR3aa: CASSRQTEAFF; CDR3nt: TGTGCCAGCAGCCGGCAGACTGAAGCTTTCTTT
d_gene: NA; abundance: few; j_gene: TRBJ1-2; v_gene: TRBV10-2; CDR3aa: CASSEGVTALVNGYTF; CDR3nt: TGCGCCAGCAGTGAGGGAGTCACAGCCCTTGTGAATGGCTACACCTTC
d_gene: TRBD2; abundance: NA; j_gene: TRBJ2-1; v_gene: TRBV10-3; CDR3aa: CAISGRGGLGEQFF; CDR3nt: TGTGCCATCAGTGGACGGGGGGGCCTTGGTGAGCAGTTCTTC
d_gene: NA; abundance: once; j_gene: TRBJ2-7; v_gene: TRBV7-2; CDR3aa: CASSPLSYEQYF; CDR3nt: TGTGCCAGCAGCCCCCTCTCCTACGAGCAGTACTTC
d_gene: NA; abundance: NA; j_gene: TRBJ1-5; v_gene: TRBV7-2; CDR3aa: CASSLGRDGNQPQHF; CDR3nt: TGTGCCAGCAGCTTAGGCAGGGACGGCAATCAGCCCCAGCATTTT
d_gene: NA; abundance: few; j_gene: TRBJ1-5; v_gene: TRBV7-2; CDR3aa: CASSFHDSPDQPQHF; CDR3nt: TGTGCCAGCAGCTTTCACGACAGCCCCGATCAGCCCCAGCATTTT
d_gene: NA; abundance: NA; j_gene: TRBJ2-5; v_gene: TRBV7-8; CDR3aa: CASSLLQGGRETQYF; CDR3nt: TGTGCCAGCAGCTTACTACAGGGAGGCAGGGAGACCCAGTACTTC